One sample yielded the 25 T cell receptor beta chains listed below, sequenced in a study of blood T cell repertoires in COVID-19. Measured with immunoSEQ multiplex PCR; TCRdb has only the in-frame clones, and not every one. The data hold some 320,000 clones, with roughly 86% observed a single time. Sequenced sample: PBMCs or T cells enriched from blood (not recorded which). Receptors were obtained from a woman under 40 who had recovered from COVID-19.

This chain uses TRBV14 with TRBJ2-7, with 8 bases matching TRBD1. The germline gives CDR1 SGHDN, CDR2 FVKESK. Trimming cost V 1 base and J 1 base; bases outside gene matches: 12. The CDR3 is made up of 18 amino acids. In DNA form, the CDR3 reads TGTGCCAGCAGCCAAGCTGGTTACGACAGGGGAGATTCCTACGAGCAGTACTTC. Its translation is CASSQAGYDRGDSYEQYF.

The chain combines TRBV15 with TRBJ1-4; D not certain. Germline-derived CDR1 and CDR2 are LNHNV and YYDKDF (reference sequence). The CDR3 loop spans 16 amino acids. Trimming removed 5 bases at V and 0 bases at J, with 13 bases between. The CDR3 nucleotides read TGTGCCACCAGCTCTGGAGAATCAGCAACTAATGAAAAACTGTTTTTT. This sequence encodes CATSSGESATNEKLFF.

The rearrangement uses TRBV18 and TRBJ1-2, with D possibly matching TRBD1 (5 bases). The CDR3 runs to 12 residues. The ends were cut back, 5 bases at V and 5 bases at J, with 9 bases in the middle. CDR1 is KGHSH and CDR2 is LQKENI in the germline V gene. Here the CDR3 reads CASSLDSYGYTF. The CDR3 nucleotides read TGTGCCAGCTCATTAGACAGTTATGGCTACACCTTC.

The chain employs TRBV4-2 and TRBJ2-3; D perhaps matches TRBD1 (6 bases). The CDR3 consists of 16 residues. Trimming took off 0 bases at V and 2 bases at J, with 12 bases between the two ends. Germline CDR1 reads LGHNA; CDR2 reads YNFKEQ. For the CDR3, the DNA is TGTGCCAGCAGCCAAGAATGGGGGCCCTCCACAGATACGCAGTATTTT. Amino acid sequence: CASSQEWGPSTDTQYF.

This clone was seen many times. This rearrangement joins TRBV11-2 to TRBJ1-1; D ambiguous. Trimming cost V 1 base and J 3 bases, with 6 bases left between them. This CDR3 is built from 13 residues. Per germline, CDR1 SGHAT and CDR2 FQNNGV. CDR3 protein: CASSLAVYTEAFF. Written as DNA, the CDR3 is TGTGCCAGCAGCTTAGCGGTCTACACTGAAGCTTTCTTT. The full variable domain, completed using reference TRBV11-2 and TRBJ1-1, is EAGVAQSPRYKIIEKRQSVAFWCNPISGHATLYWYQQILGQGPKLLIQFQNNGVVDDSQLPKDRFSAERLKGVDSTLKIQPAKLEDSAVYLCASSLAVYTEAFFGQGTRLTVV.

The chain combines TRBV5-1 with TRBJ2-2; tentatively, D is TRBD1 (5 bases). Per the germline V gene, CDR1 is SGHRS and CDR2 is YFSETQ. The CDR3 has 14 residues. V gave up 4 bases and J gave up 6 bases, with 13 bases separating them. CDR3 bases: TGCGCCAGCAGCGACATTCAAGGGGCCGGGGAGCTGTTTTTT. This gives the protein CASSDIQGAGELFF.

V gene TRBV28 combines with J gene TRBJ2-1, with 10 nucleotides matching TRBD1. CDR1 and CDR2 (germline): MDHEN, SYDVKM. V shed 3 bases, J shed 7 bases, and the junction held 6 bases outside the gene matches. The CDR3 runs 15 residues. The CDR3 protein is CASSFGDRGMNEQFF. CDR3 sequence (DNA): TGTGCCAGCAGTTTCGGGGACAGGGGCATGAATGAGCAGTTCTTC.

The chain links TRBV15 to TRBJ2-3; TRBD2 agrees at 10 bases. The CDR3 extends over 16 amino acids. V shed 0 bases and J 2 bases; nucleotides not matched to a gene: 2. Germline CDR1 reads LNHNV; CDR2 reads YYDKDF (reference sequence). The CDR3 DNA follows: TGTGCCACCAGCAGAGAACTAGCGGGGTCCACAGATACGCAGTATTTT. This sequence encodes CATSRELAGSTDTQYF.

The chain carries TRBV28 and TRBJ2-7; 7 nucleotides agree with TRBD1. From germline, CDR1 is MDHEN and CDR2 SYDVKM. CDR3 length equals 15 residues. After removal of 0 bases from V and 5 bases from J, the junction contained 7 bases not matched to a gene. The CDR3 DNA reads as TGTGCCAGCAGTTTATGGACAGGGAAAACCCACGAGCAGTACTTC. Its protein is CASSLWTGKTHEQYF.

This clone was seen once. This chain joins TRBV19 and TRBJ1-5, with D hard to call. Germline V gives CDR1 LNHDA, CDR2 SQIVND (reference sequence). There are 13 residues in the CDR3. Trimming pared 6 bases from V and 0 bases from J, leaving 6 bases between. Written as DNA, the CDR3 is TGTGCCAGTAGCGTTAGTAGCAATCAGCCCCAGCATTTT. Its protein is CASSVSSNQPQHF.

The rearrangement joins TRBV7-8 to TRBJ2-1, with TRBD1 matching over 8 bases. Per germline, CDR1 SGHVS and CDR2 FQNEAQ. This CDR3 has 16 residues. Germline trimming cut 5 bases from V and 4 bases from J; bases unmatched to any gene: 10. CDR3 sequence: CASSRPGQGRYNEQFF. Here the CDR3 DNA reads TGTGCCAGCAGCAGACCCGGACAGGGAAGGTACAATGAGCAGTTCTTC.

The chain couples TRBV27 to TRBJ1-1, with unresolved D. The ends were cut back, 4 bases at V and 4 bases at J, with 19 bases in the middle. Germline CDR1 and CDR2: MNHEY and SMNVEV (reference sequence). The CDR3 length is 16 residues. In DNA, the CDR3 is TGTGCCAGCAGTTCGACCTTTCGAGGTCCGGCCACTGAAGCTTTCTTT. Translating it yields CASSSTFRGPATEAFF.

The chain employs TRBV6-5 and TRBJ2-1, with 7 bases aligning to TRBD2. This CDR3 is 14 amino acids long. Germline CDR1 MNHEY, CDR2 SVGAGI. V was pared by 10 bases and J by 2 bases, with 8 bases of the junction left unmatched. The CDR3 protein is CATFWGGTYNEQFF. The DNA for the CDR3 is TGTGCCACTTTTTGGGGGGGGACCTACAATGAGCAGTTCTTC.

The chain is built from TRBV25-1 and TRBJ1-5; D is uncertain. V was clipped by 4 bases and J by 4 bases, with 11 bases between them. Germline V gene lookup returns CDR1 MGHDK and CDR2 SYGVNS. This CDR3 is built from 14 residues. Written as DNA, the CDR3 is TGTGCCAGCAGTGCCCAGTTTTCAAATCAGCCCCAGCATTTT. Residues: CASSAQFSNQPQHF.

The genes are TRBV7-2 and TRBJ2-1, with 11 bases fitting TRBD2. The CDR3 spans 15 residues. The V gene's germline CDR1 is SGHTA and CDR2 FQGNSA. J lost 7 bases, V lost 3 bases, and 5 bases had no gene match. CDR3 sequence: CASSLLGTSGNEQFF. The CDR3 DNA sequence: TGTGCCAGCAGCTTGCTGGGGACTAGCGGAAATGAGCAGTTCTTC.

J is TRBJ2-3 and V is TRBV4-1; 7 nucleotides agree with TRBD2. This CDR3 spans 15 amino acids. Germline-derived CDR1 and CDR2 are MGHRA and YSYEKL. V was pared by 1 base and J by 9 bases, with 10 bases of the junction left unmatched. CDR3 DNA: TGCGCCAGCAGCCAAGTACGGAGCGGGGTACCCACGCAGTATTTT. It yields the protein CASSQVRSGVPTQYF.

The genes are TRBV24-1 and TRBJ2-3; D not resolved. The CDR3 runs 16 residues. The ends were cut back, 3 bases at V and 0 bases at J, with 12 bases in the middle. The germline CDR1 and CDR2 sequences are KGHDR and SFDVKD. CDR3 nucleotide sequence: TGTGCCACCAGTGATGGAGAAAGGAGAAGCACAGATACGCAGTATTTT. Translated, it gives CATSDGERRSTDTQYF.

The V and J genes are TRBV19 and TRBJ1-3; D uncertain. The CDR3 runs 16 residues. V lost 7 bases and J 0 bases, leaving 16 bases between the germline ends. Germline lookup yields CDR1 LNHDA and CDR2 SQIVND (reference sequence). The CDR3 DNA sequence: TGTGCCAGTACTCCAGTTTTACGCAGCTCTGGAAACACCATATATTTT. It yields the protein CASTPVLRSSGNTIYF.

The chain is built from TRBV5-1 and TRBJ2-7; TRBD2 aligns across 8 bases. The CDR3 runs 15 residues. Germline CDR1 is SGHRS and CDR2 is YFSETQ. Trimming took 0 bases from V and 7 from J; bases not matched to a gene: 9. DNA for the CDR3: TGCGCCAGCAGCTTGGAATGGCGGGGGGTGGAAGAGCAGTACTTC. As protein: CASSLEWRGVEEQYF.

The chain employs TRBV7-9 and TRBJ1-6; D gene ambiguous. Germline assignment: CDR1 SEHNR and CDR2 FQNEAQ (reference sequence). V was pared by 1 base and J by 5 bases, with 18 bases between. This CDR3 is built from 18 residues. CDR3 nucleotides: TGTGCCAGCAGCTTAGTGACCGGTCGGGTCTCACATAATTCACCCCTCCACTTT. Translated: CASSLVTGRVSHNSPLHF.

This clone showed up just a few times. The rearrangement links TRBV27 to TRBJ1-1, with D unclear. Germline CDR1 MNHEY, CDR2 SMNVEV (reference sequence). This CDR3 has 13 residues. V lost 7 bases and J lost 0, with 9 bases in between. This chain's CDR3 is CASKEVMNTEAFF. In DNA, the CDR3 is TGTGCCAGCAAGGAGGTCATGAACACTGAAGCTTTCTTT.

In this sample, this clone turned up a few times. The V call is TRBV10-2, the J call TRBJ1-6; 8 bases fit TRBD1. Per germline, CDR1 WSHSY and CDR2 SAAADI. J lost 10 bases, V lost 2 bases, and 4 bases had no gene match. The CDR3 runs 14 residues. In DNA form, the CDR3 reads TGCGCCAGCAGTGAGAGACAGGGGAGCTCACCCCTCCACTTT. It encodes CASSERQGSSPLHF.

The gene calls are TRBV24-1 and TRBJ1-3, with D possibly TRBD1 on 5 matching bases. V was trimmed by 2 bases and J by 2 bases, leaving 15 bases between them. The CDR3 is 17 amino acids. Germline CDR1 and CDR2: KGHDR and SFDVKD. Written as DNA, the CDR3 is TGTGCCACCAGTGATTGGCCCCGCAGGGCCCCTGGAAACACCATATATTTT. Translation: CATSDWPRRAPGNTIYF.

To note about this clone: Other DNA sequences from this sample encode an identical CDR3 as well. The rearrangement joins TRBV19 to TRBJ2-2; D is ambiguous. The V gene's germline CDR1 is LNHDA and CDR2 SQIVND (reference sequence). The CDR3 has 14 amino acids. Trimming took 1 base from V and 1 from J, leaving 4 bases between them. The chain's CDR3 is CASSIGQNTGELFF. DNA of the CDR3: TGTGCCAGTAGTATAGGGCAGAACACCGGGGAGCTGTTTTTT.

The chain combines TRBV25-1 with TRBJ2-3; TRBD1 agrees at 7 bases. J lost 6 bases, V lost 1 base, and 7 bases had no gene match. Germline V gene lookup returns CDR1 MGHDK and CDR2 SYGVNS. The CDR3 is 15 amino acids. CDR3 in DNA: TGTGCCAGCAGTGAATTCGACAGGGTAACCGATACGCAGTATTTT. Its protein is CASSEFDRVTDTQYF. Variable domain in full (rest from reference TRBV25-1 and TRBJ2-3): EADIYQTPRYLVIGTGKKITLECSQTMGHDKMYWYQQDPGMELHLIHYSYGVNSTEKGDLSSESTVSRIRTEHFPLTLESARPSHTSQYLCASSEFDRVTDTQYFGPGTRLTVL.